A single sample is the source of the 29 T cell receptor beta chains below, sequenced in a study of cytomegalovirus exposure and HLA in healthy donors. It was with 60 Vbeta and 13 Jbeta primers that the PCR ran. Libraries were prepared by immunoSEQ multiplex PCR; TCRdb keeps only in-frame clonotypes and omits some of them. The data contain around 130,000 clones, roughly 77% of them singletons. Sequencing input: PBMCs. Receptors originate from a man aged 40-49 years in good health and CMV-seronegative.

This rearrangement joins TRBV10-3 to TRBJ1-4; 9 bases align to TRBD1. With 3 bases clipped from V and 8 bases from J, the junction kept 10 bases outside the gene matches. This CDR3 contains 16 residues. The germline V gene has CDR1 ENHRY and CDR2 SYGVKD. The CDR3 protein is CAISDGGQGGREKLFF. CDR3 nucleotides: TGTGCCATCAGTGATGGGGGACAGGGCGGGCGAGAAAAACTGTTTTTT.

This chain uses TRBV4-1 with TRBJ2-3; 7 bases fit TRBD2. Germline CDR1 MGHRA, CDR2 YSYEKL. The V segment lost 1 base and the J segment 4 bases; nucleotides outside the gene matches: 5. The CDR3 loop spans 15 amino acids. The CDR3 reads CASSQAERGPDTQYF. The DNA for the CDR3 is TGCGCCAGCAGCCAAGCCGAGCGGGGCCCAGATACGCAGTATTTT.

This clone has more than one count but fewer than ten. The rearrangement uses TRBV19 and TRBJ1-4; D is possibly TRBD1 (6 bases). Trimming shortened V by 5 bases and J by 7 bases, and 17 bases separated the two germline ends. CDR1 and CDR2 (germline): LNHDA, SQIVND (reference sequence). This CDR3 region has 15 residues. As DNA, the CDR3 is TGTGCCAGTAGTTCCAGGGGTCCCGCGGGTGAAAAACTGTTTTTT. It encodes CASSSRGPAGEKLFF.

The chain joins TRBV11-2 to TRBJ2-5; D is possibly TRBD2 (6 bases). CDR1 is SGHAT, CDR2 FQNNGV, per germline. Trimming removed 5 bases at V and 7 bases at J, with 17 bases between. This CDR3 region has 14 residues. CDR3 sequence: CASSVRDSARTQYF. The DNA of the CDR3 is TGTGCCAGCAGCGTCCGGGACTCAGCTAGGACCCAGTACTTC.

This clone was seen more than once but under ten times. The chain has TRBV5-4 and TRBJ1-1; D is ambiguous. Deletions cut 2 bases from V and 4 bases from J, with 12 bases between. Germline values: CDR1 SGHNT, CDR2 YYREEE (reference sequence). CDR3 length: 14 residues. This CDR3 is CASSFKGSGTEAFF. Written as DNA, the CDR3 is TGTGCCAGCAGCTTTAAAGGCTCAGGCACTGAAGCTTTCTTT.

The J gene is TRBJ1-3, the V gene TRBV5-1, with D possibly matching TRBD1 (5 bases). This CDR3 region has 15 residues. V was shortened by 4 bases and J by 4 bases, with 15 bases between the two germline ends. CDR1 SGHRS and CDR2 YFSETQ come from the germline V gene. CDR3 in amino acids: CASSRIQGGGNTIYF. DNA of the CDR3: TGCGCCAGCAGCCGAATTCAGGGAGGCGGAAACACCATATATTTT.

For this clone: One junction end does not reproduce the germline sequence, and a read error may be involved. V usage is TRBV7-7 and J usage is TRBJ2-1; 7 bases line up with TRBD2. Looked up from germline, CDR1 is SSHAT and CDR2 is FNYEAQ (reference sequence). The CDR3 sequence is 13 residues long. CDR3 loop: CASSFGGDNEQFF. CDR3 DNA: TGTGCTAGCAGCTTTGGGGGGGACAATGAGCAGTTCTTC.

DNA for the CDR3: TGTGCCAGCAGCTTAGGCTCCGGTCAGGGAGAGACCCAGTACTTC. Residues: CASSLGSGQGETQYF. The chain employs TRBV5-8 and TRBJ2-5; weak D call: TRBD1 (5 bases). V was pared by 2 bases and J by 4 bases, with 15 bases between. Germline CDR1 and CDR2: SGHTS and YDEGEE. The CDR3 length is 15 residues.

The chain combines TRBV6-4 with TRBJ2-1; D is perhaps TRBD1 (5 bases). CDR3 length: 16 amino acids. V was cut by 2 bases and J by 0 bases, with 11 bases left in between. CDR1 and CDR2 from the germline V gene are MRHNA and SNTAGT. The chain's CDR3 is CASSDRGRSSYNEQFF. DNA of the CDR3: TGTGCCAGCAGTGACAGGGGCAGGAGCTCCTACAATGAGCAGTTCTTC.

CDR3 sequence reads: CASSHDSSYEQYF. CDR3 in DNA: TGCGCCAGCAGTCACGACAGCTCCTACGAGCAGTACTTC. The chain is built from TRBV4-1 and TRBJ2-7, with D maybe TRBD1 (5 bases). The CDR3 is 13 residues long. Trimming left V 6 bases short and J 0 bases short, with 9 bases between. Germline CDR1 and CDR2: MGHRA and YSYEKL.

CDR3 coding DNA: TGTGCCAGCAGTTTGCCAGGGTTTCGCGGTGAAAAACTGTTTTTT. Translated: CASSLPGFRGEKLFF. The chain has TRBV5-5 and TRBJ1-4; tentatively, D is TRBD1 (5 bases). The germline V and J ends were trimmed by 5 bases and 7 bases, with 18 bases remaining between them. Per the germline V gene, CDR1 is SGHKS and CDR2 is YYEKEE (reference sequence). The CDR3 is 15 residues long. The whole variable domain, remainder taken from reference TRBV5-5 and TRBJ1-4, is DAGVTQSPTHLIKTRGQQVTLRCSPISGHKSVSWYQQVLGQGPQFIFQYYEKEERGRGNFPDRFSARQFPNYSSELNVNALLLGDSALYLCASSLPGFRGEKLFFGSGTQLSVL.

CDR3 nucleotides: TGTGCCAGCAGCTTAGTTAAGGAACGGGGTGAAAAACTGTTTTTT. Amino acids: CASSLVKERGEKLFF. The chain employs TRBV11-2 and TRBJ1-4; the D is unclear. The germline V and J ends were trimmed by 1 base and 7 bases, with 13 bases remaining between them. Per the germline V gene, CDR1 is SGHAT and CDR2 is FQNNGV. The CDR3 consists of 15 residues.

This rearrangement joins TRBV7-6 to TRBJ2-7, with 11 bases fitting TRBD1. In germline, CDR1 is SGHVS, CDR2 FNYEAQ. The CDR3 is 14 amino acids. The trim removed 3 bases at V and 3 bases at J, leaving 1 base unmatched. The CDR3 bases are TGTGCCAGCAGCTTTGGGACAGGGGGCTACGAGCAGTACTTC. It yields the protein CASSFGTGGYEQYF.

V and J are TRBV7-8 and TRBJ1-1; D might be TRBD1 (5 bases). CDR3 length equals 15 residues. Trimming left V 1 base short and J 1 base short, with 10 bases between. Per the germline V gene, CDR1 is SGHVS and CDR2 is FQNEAQ. CDR3 region: CASSLVAGRNTEAFF. As DNA, the CDR3 is TGTGCCAGCAGCTTAGTGGCAGGGCGGAACACTGAAGCTTTCTTT.

This clone was seen once. The chain uses TRBV7-2 and TRBJ2-1; D perhaps matches TRBD2 (6 bases). There are 14 residues in the CDR3. Trimming took off 1 base at V and 7 bases at J, with 11 bases between the two ends. Germline CDR1 reads SGHTA; CDR2 reads FQGNSA. Here the CDR3 reads CASSLGGVRNEQFF. Written as DNA, the CDR3 is TGTGCCAGCAGCTTAGGCGGGGTCCGGAATGAGCAGTTCTTC.

J is TRBJ2-5 and V is TRBV2; 12 nucleotides match TRBD2. The CDR3 sequence is 15 residues long. Looked up from germline, CDR1 is SNHLY and CDR2 is FYNNEI. The V gene end was trimmed by 4 bases and the J gene end by 5 bases; junction bases not matched to a gene: 5. The CDR3 loop is CASSGLAGARETQYF. The CDR3 DNA sequence: TGTGCCAGCAGTGGACTAGCGGGAGCTCGTGAGACCCAGTACTTC.

This chain connects TRBV7-2 to TRBJ2-1; 7 bases line up with TRBD1. With V trimmed by 1 base and J by 8 bases, 8 bases remained unmatched. The CDR3 covers 15 residues. Germline lookup yields CDR1 SGHTA and CDR2 FQGNSA. The CDR3 DNA reads TGTGCCAGCAGCTTAGACAGGGGCAAGGTCGATGAGCAGTTCTTC. Protein product: CASSLDRGKVDEQFF.

The chain combines TRBV6-5 with TRBJ2-1, with TRBD2 matching over 7 bases. Per germline, CDR1 MNHEY and CDR2 SVGAGI. The ends lost 6 bases at V and 0 bases at J; junction bases unmatched: 5. The length of the CDR3 is 15 residues. The CDR3 region has the DNA TGTGCCAGCAGAATCAGCGGGAACTCCTACAATGAGCAGTTCTTC. Amino acids: CASRISGNSYNEQFF.

The chain recombines TRBV15 with TRBJ1-2; D may be TRBD1 (5 bases). V was clipped by 5 bases and J by 7 bases, with 20 bases between them. Germline CDR1 and CDR2: LNHNV and YYDKDF (reference sequence). The CDR3 has 15 residues. CDR3 DNA sequence: TGTGCCACCAGCCGAGCTGGCTTGACAGAGCCTGGCTACACCTTC. The encoded protein is CATSRAGLTEPGYTF.

Points on this clone: Other DNA sequences from this sample encode an identical CDR3 as well. V usage is TRBV28 and J usage is TRBJ1-5; D remains unclear. Germline V lookup: CDR1 MDHEN, CDR2 SYDVKM. V was pared by 4 bases and J by 2 bases, with 3 bases between. The CDR3 has 12 amino acids. The CDR3 region is CASSSGNQPQHF. The CDR3 bases are TGTGCCAGCAGTTCTGGCAATCAGCCCCAGCATTTT.

The rearrangement uses TRBV27 and TRBJ2-1, with 8 bases identical to TRBD1. Germline V gives CDR1 MNHEY, CDR2 SMNVEV (reference sequence). This CDR3 region has 14 residues. Trimming took 3 bases from V and 7 from J; bases not matched to a gene: 5. Written as DNA, the CDR3 is TGTGCCAGCAGTTTCAGGACAGGGCTGAATGAGCAGTTCTTC. Translating gives CASSFRTGLNEQFF.

This chain links TRBV7-9 with TRBJ2-7; 15 nucleotides agree with TRBD2. Losses at the gene ends were 4 bases for V and 3 bases for J; bases not matched to a gene: 4. The germline gives CDR1 SEHNR, CDR2 FQNEAQ (reference sequence). The CDR3 is 16 amino acids. The CDR3 is CASSSKGLAGGYEQYF. The CDR3 DNA follows: TGTGCCAGCAGCTCGAAGGGACTAGCGGGAGGCTACGAGCAGTACTTC.

The gene calls are TRBV5-6 and TRBJ1-5, with D uncertain. The ends were cut back, 4 bases at V and 9 bases at J, with 11 bases in the middle. CDR1 is SGHDT and CDR2 is YYEEEE in the germline V gene. CDR3 length: 12 residues. Here the CDR3 DNA reads TGTGCCAGCAGCCGGGAAGTGGGGCCCCAGCATTTT. Residues: CASSREVGPQHF.

Regarding this clone: The germline gene is not matched at one end of the junction; a read error may be the cause. The chain uses TRBV11-1 and TRBJ2-4, with a tentative D call TRBD1 (6 bases). CDR3 length: 15 amino acids. From germline, CDR1 is SGHAT and CDR2 FQDESV (reference sequence). The CDR3 here is CASSTRLGAKNSQYF. In nucleotides, the CDR3 is TGTGCCAGCAGCACCCGCCTGGGGGCCAAAAACAGTCAGTACTTC.

The gene calls are TRBV21-1 and TRBJ1-1. TRBV21-1 is noted as a pseudogene. This CDR3 comprises 15 residues. The CDR3 sequence: CARRERPYMNTEAFF. The CDR3 DNA reads as TGTGCCAGGAGGGAGCGCCCCTACATGAACACTGAAGCTTTCTTT.

The chain uses TRBV27 and TRBJ2-1, with D perhaps matching TRBD2 (6 bases). V was trimmed by 5 bases and J by 1 base, leaving 15 bases between them. In germline, CDR1 is MNHEY, CDR2 SMNVEV (reference sequence). The CDR3 has 16 residues. CDR3: CASSRVGGASYNEQFF. The DNA of the CDR3 is TGTGCCAGCAGTCGAGTCGGGGGTGCGTCCTACAATGAGCAGTTCTTC.

The genes are TRBV11-3 and TRBJ2-7; TRBD1 is a possible D gene (6 bases). V was trimmed by 1 base and J by 3 bases, leaving 13 bases between them. The V gene's germline CDR1 is SGHNT and CDR2 YENEEA. The CDR3 is 15 amino acids. DNA for the CDR3: TGTGCCAGCAGCTTAGGGGGACAATCGGGCTACGAGCAGTACTTC. Translating it yields CASSLGGQSGYEQYF. The variable domain in full, completed from reference TRBV11-3 and TRBJ2-7, reads EAGVVQSPRYKIIEKKQPVAFWCNPISGHNTLYWYLQNLGQGPELLIRYENEEAVDDSQLPKDRFSAERLKGVDSTLKIQPAELGDSAVYLCASSLGGQSGYEQYFGPGTRLTVT.

This chain uses TRBV5-5 with TRBJ1-3; maybe TRBD1 (5 bases). Germline lookup yields CDR1 SGHKS and CDR2 YYEKEE (reference sequence). V dropped 6 bases and J dropped 0 bases, with 16 bases sitting between them. This CDR3 is built from 16 residues. The CDR3 region is CASTLGRGGSGNTIYF. The CDR3 DNA reads TGTGCCAGCACCCTTGGTCGGGGGGGCTCTGGAAACACCATATATTTT.

This chain joins TRBV19 and TRBJ2-1; D might be TRBD2 (5 bases). CDR3 length equals 14 residues. Trimming pared 8 bases from V and 0 bases from J, leaving 11 bases between. Germline loops: CDR1 LNHDA, CDR2 SQIVND (reference sequence). CDR3: CASARASSYNEQFF. CDR3 coding DNA: TGTGCCAGTGCGAGGGCGAGCTCCTACAATGAGCAGTTCTTC. Supplemented by reference TRBV19 and TRBJ2-1, the full variable domain reads DGGITQSPKYLFRKEGQNVTLSCEQNLNHDAMYWYRQDPGQGLRLIYYSQIVNDFQKGDIAEGYSVSREKKESFPLTVTSAQKNPTAFYLCASARASSYNEQFFGPGTRLTVL.